This T cell receptor beta chain appears in the sequencing data of a study of blood T cell repertoires in COVID-19. Whole-study context: The United States, Italy and Spain were the sources of the acute and convalescent COVID-19 samples. Sample material is recorded as cDNA or gDNA derived from T cells, B-cell-depleted T cells, or PBMCs.

Seattle's cohort entered during active infection and was followed longitudinally. Authors' methods: It was from reference gene primer amplification that nucleated cell counts were estimated. The repertoire was sequenced with immunoSEQ multiplex PCR; TCRdb's copy has only in-frame clones and lacks some. V and J calls and clone size are copied from that table; D and trimming were computed from the DNA. The data hold under 400,000 clones, with more than 70% observed a single time. CDR3 length: 14 amino acids. Germline CDR1 reads GTSNPN; CDR2 reads SVGIG (reference sequence). Trimming removed 8 bases from V and 7 bases from J; junction bases left unmatched: 10.

The chain has TRBV30 and TRBJ2-2; the match to TRBD1 covers 10 bases. The clonotype was recovered from a woman under 40 with COVID-19, enrolled during active disease. Sequenced: peripheral blood. The CDR3 spells CAGQGDRIGGELFF. The CDR3 DNA reads TGTGCCGGACAGGGGGACAGAATAGGCGGGGAGCTGTTTTTT.